These 18 T cell receptor beta chains were all obtained from the same sample, sequenced in a study of naive and memory T cell subsets. Whole-study findings and limits: Especially in CD8 cells, naive repertoires contained a few larger clonotypes, possibly CD45RA-re-expressing memory cells.

The beta constant-region primer was an equimolar mix of two oligonucleotides covering TRBC1 and TRBC2. Nested alpha and beta constant-region primers with the SP2 primer drove four PCR rounds on ligated cDNA. TCRdb re-called the UMI-ligation and nested PCR reads with MiXCR, one entry per CDR3 protein. The sample includes roughly 150,000 distinct CDR3 sequences, 15% to 25% of them seen just once. The antigens these receptors bind are not known. The sequencing input was naive CD8+ T cells from blood. Receptor source: a human donor in good health.

The rearrangement links TRBV13 to TRBJ1-2; D ambiguous. The CDR3 sequence is 13 residues long. V shed 0 bases and J shed 4 bases, with 6 bases lying between them. Germline V gives CDR1 PRHDT, CDR2 FYEKMQ (reference sequence). The CDR3 DNA is TGTGCCAGCAGCTTAGGCCTAGGCTATGGCTACACCTTC. Amino acid sequence: CASSLGLGYGYTF.

V is TRBV20-1 and J is TRBJ2-6, with 7 bases fitting TRBD1. With V trimmed by 5 bases and J by 4 bases, 5 bases remained unmatched. The CDR3 has 14 amino acids. From germline, CDR1 is DFQATT and CDR2 SNEGSKA (reference sequence). The DNA for the CDR3 is TGCAGTGCTGAGGGGGCAAACGGGGCCAACGTCCTGACTTTC. It translates to CSAEGANGANVLTF.

This chain links TRBV28 with TRBJ2-6; 7 positions agree with TRBD1. J lost 4 bases, V lost 5 bases, and 17 bases had no gene match. Germline-derived CDR1 and CDR2 are MDHEN and SYDVKM. The CDR3 spans 19 residues. The CDR3 region is CASSTPYLRQGKGANVLTF. The CDR3, as DNA: TGTGCCAGCAGTACCCCTTACCTTCGACAGGGAAAAGGGGCCAACGTCCTGACTTTC.

This clonotype has a handful of counts. The chain recombines TRBV5-1 with TRBJ2-7, with 10 nucleotides matching TRBD1. Germline CDR1 reads SGHRS; CDR2 reads YFSETQ. V lost 3 bases, J lost 5 bases, and 5 bases stayed unmatched. The CDR3 length is 14 residues. This CDR3 is CASSWTGGEDEQYF. Written as DNA, the CDR3 is TGCGCCAGCAGCTGGACAGGGGGGGAGGACGAGCAGTACTTC.

This clonotype was picked up a small number of times. The rearrangement joins TRBV20-1 to TRBJ1-3; D is unclear. The V gene's germline CDR1 is DFQATT and CDR2 SNEGSKA (reference sequence). This CDR3 spans 13 amino acids. V was shortened by 6 bases and J by 1 base, with 10 bases between the two germline ends. The CDR3 protein is CSAIPESGNTIYF. CDR3 bases: TGCAGTGCCATACCGGAATCTGGAAACACCATATATTTT.

This chain joins TRBV4-3 and TRBJ1-2; D is undetermined. This CDR3 is built from 13 residues. Germline lookup yields CDR1 LGHNA and CDR2 YSLEER. Trimming shortened V by 0 bases and J by 3 bases, and 5 bases separated the two germline ends. CDR3 in amino acids: CASSQDLHYGYTF. CDR3 DNA sequence: TGCGCCAGCAGCCAAGATCTCCACTATGGCTACACCTTC.

The V gene is TRBV6-2 or TRBV6-3, the J gene TRBJ1-5; D is uncertain. Germline assignment: CDR1 MNHEY and CDR2 SVGEGT. The CDR3 has 16 amino acids. Trimming stripped 2 bases from V and 4 bases from J, with 15 bases between. The CDR3 loop is CASSYNGRMINQPQHF. The CDR3 DNA sequence: TGTGCCAGCAGTTACAATGGCAGGATGATTAATCAGCCCCAGCATTTT.

V is TRBV7-8 and J is TRBJ2-5; maybe TRBD2 (6 bases). This CDR3 contains 14 residues. Germline V lookup: CDR1 SGHVS, CDR2 FQNEAQ. The V gene lost 3 bases and the J gene lost 5 bases, with 13 bases spanning the gap. The CDR3 is CASSFREFLETQYF. Written as DNA, the CDR3 is TGTGCCAGCAGCTTTCGGGAGTTTCTGGAGACCCAGTACTTC.

The chain's CDR3 is CASSLAGTSYEQYF. CDR3 DNA sequence: TGTGCCAGCAGCCTAGCCGGGACAAGCTACGAGCAGTACTTC. The rearrangement joins TRBV4-2 to TRBJ2-7, with a weak D call TRBD1 (6 bases). CDR1 is LGHNA, CDR2 YNFKEQ, per germline. CDR3 length: 14 residues. The V gene lost 4 bases and the J gene lost 3 bases, with 13 bases spanning the gap.

The sample holds a few counts of this clonotype. This chain uses TRBV28 with TRBJ1-5; D possibly corresponds to TRBD1 (6 bases). Trimming left V 3 bases short and J 8 bases short, with 14 bases between. Germline V gene lookup returns CDR1 MDHEN and CDR2 SYDVKM. The CDR3 has 14 amino acids. CDR3 region: CASSFTTGKEPQHF. CDR3 nucleotide sequence: TGTGCCAGCAGTTTTACAACAGGGAAGGAGCCCCAGCATTTT.

This chain uses TRBV28 with TRBJ2-7; D may match TRBD1 or TRBD2 (5 bases each). Trimming left V 3 bases short and J 3 bases short, with 9 bases between. The germline gives CDR1 MDHEN, CDR2 SYDVKM. The CDR3 consists of 13 residues. The CDR3 loop is CASSLWGSYEQYF. The DNA for the CDR3 is TGTGCCAGCAGTTTGTGGGGGAGCTACGAGCAGTACTTC.

This clonotype was seen a few times. This sequence joins TRBV4-1 and TRBJ2-7, with D unclear. The CDR3 loop spans 16 amino acids. Trimming pared 2 bases from V and 2 bases from J, leaving 16 bases between. Germline CDR1 MGHRA, CDR2 YSYEKL. CDR3 sequence: CASSQHTMGYAYEQYF. CDR3 sequence (DNA): TGCGCCAGCAGCCAACATACAATGGGTTACGCCTACGAGCAGTACTTC.

This clonotype has more than one count but fewer than ten. The V and J genes are TRBV12-3 or TRBV12-4 and TRBJ2-7, with TRBD2 identical over 7 bases. Trimming took 5 bases from V and 5 from J; bases not matched to a gene: 6. The CDR3 length is 13 residues. The CDR3 region is CASSHGGSNEQYF. CDR3 DNA sequence: TGTGCCAGCAGTCACGGGGGGAGCAACGAGCAGTACTTC.

Turning to this clonotype: A junction end diverges from the germline sequence, so it may reflect a read error. This chain uses TRBV27 with TRBJ2-1; 7 positions agree with TRBD2. This CDR3 comprises 14 residues. Germline V CDR1 and CDR2: MNHEY, SMNVEV (reference sequence). CDR3 sequence: CASSFEAGVPRSVF. CDR3 coding DNA: TGTGCCAGCAGTTTTGAGGCGGGAGTCCCCCGATCGGTCTTC.

This clonotype was seen at least ten times. J is TRBJ2-1 and V is TRBV28, with D hard to call. V was pared by 3 bases and J by 0 bases, with 3 bases between. Germline loops: CDR1 MDHEN, CDR2 SYDVKM. CDR3 length: 13 residues. CDR3 sequence (DNA): TGTGCCAGCAGTTTCAGCTCCTACAATGAGCAGTTCTTC. This codes for CASSFSSYNEQFF.

This clonotype was seen many times. The J gene is TRBJ2-1, the V gene TRBV6-5; D is undetermined. The CDR3 has 11 residues. Germline V gene lookup returns CDR1 MNHEY and CDR2 SVGAGI. Trimming left V 5 bases short and J 7 bases short, with 6 bases between. Written as DNA, the CDR3 is TGTGCCAGCAGTGACTTGAATGAGCAGTTCTTC. This translates into CASSDLNEQFF.

The table lists this clonotype with a few counts. The chain is built from TRBV20-1 and TRBJ2-7; the match to TRBD2 covers 10 bases. The V segment lost 4 bases and the J segment 3 bases; nucleotides outside the gene matches: 3. The CDR3 length is 13 residues. Germline-derived CDR1 and CDR2 are DFQATT and SNEGSKA (reference sequence). Here the CDR3 DNA reads TGCAGTGCTATGTCTAGCGGGAGCTACGAGCAGTACTTC. Translating gives CSAMSSGSYEQYF.

The chain couples TRBV7-2 to TRBJ2-1; weak D call: TRBD1 (6 bases). V lost 4 bases, J lost 5 bases, and 27 bases lay in between. Germline CDR1 and CDR2: SGHTA and FQGNSA. The CDR3 loop spans 19 amino acids. The CDR3 protein is CASSSSRNLWTAENNEQFF. The CDR3 region has the DNA TGTGCCAGCAGCTCCTCCCGAAACCTATGGACAGCGGAAAACAATGAGCAGTTCTTC.